Presented here are 24 T cell receptor beta chains from one specimen sequenced in a study of human T cells and chemical hapten exposure. TCRdb reprocessed the RACE reads via MiXCR and lists one record per CDR3 protein. The sample contains tens of thousands of distinct CDR3 sequences, approximately 35% of which appear only once. Time point: patch test 1, 2 weeks after DPC sensitization. The treatment: therapeutic diphenylcyclopropenone sensitization with weekly scalp DPC. The sequenced sample was whole blood, obtained in connection with sensitization to the hapten diphenylcyclopropenone (DPC). Receptors were obtained from a man aged 40-50 years with alopecia areata. Some clones in this sample may be carry-over from other donors' samples.

This chain links TRBV10-3 with TRBJ1-1, with D uncertain. The germline gives CDR1 ENHRY, CDR2 SYGVKD. The CDR3 contains 12 residues. V lost 4 bases and J 1 base, leaving 4 bases between the germline ends. CDR3 sequence reads: CAISVGNTEAFF. CDR3 nucleotide sequence: TGTGCCATCAGTGTTGGGAACACTGAAGCTTTCTTT.

The CDR3 coding sequence is TGTGCCAGCAGCTCGGGACAGGGCGACGGAAACACCATATATTTT. It translates to CASSSGQGDGNTIYF. This sequence joins TRBV7-9 and TRBJ1-3, with 9 positions matching TRBD1. The CDR3 runs to 15 residues. The ends lost 4 bases at V and 4 bases at J; junction bases unmatched: 5. Germline lookup yields CDR1 SEHNR and CDR2 FQNEAQ (reference sequence).

The chain combines TRBV20-1 with TRBJ2-5; TRBD2 might be the D (6 bases). The CDR3 length is 12 residues. Germline V gene data show CDR1 as DFQATT and CDR2 as SNEGSKA (reference sequence). Trimming removed 1 base at V and 5 bases at J, with 8 bases between. CDR3 in amino acids: CSARVGGETQYF. CDR3 nucleotide sequence: TGCAGTGCTAGAGTAGGAGGGGAGACCCAGTACTTC.

The genes are TRBV12-3 or TRBV12-4 and TRBJ2-1, with D possibly being TRBD1 (6 bases). There are 18 residues in the CDR3. Trimming took off 4 bases at V and 6 bases at J, with 25 bases between the two ends. This CDR3 reads CASSSEVGQGPIVNEQFF. The CDR3 DNA reads as TGTGCCAGCAGTTCCGAGGTCGGGCAGGGGCCTATAGTCAATGAGCAGTTCTTC.

This clonotype was seen a handful of times. The rearrangement uses TRBV6-2 or TRBV6-3 and TRBJ1-5; 9 nucleotides align to TRBD1. This CDR3 contains 15 residues. CDR1 MNHEY and CDR2 SVGEGT come from the germline V gene. V lost 6 bases and J lost 1; bases outside the gene matches: 4. The CDR3 region is CASSWTGVSNQPQHF. The CDR3 region has the DNA TGTGCCAGCAGCTGGACAGGGGTGAGCAATCAGCCCCAGCATTTT.

V gene TRBV6-5 combines with J gene TRBJ1-5; D gene ambiguous. The CDR3 contains 14 residues. Trimming removed 0 bases at V and 1 base at J, with 4 bases between. Germline V lookup: CDR1 MNHEY, CDR2 SVGAGI. The CDR3 loop is CASSYSGSNQPQHF. The CDR3 nucleotides read TGTGCCAGCAGTTACTCTGGGAGCAATCAGCCCCAGCATTTT.

This sequence joins TRBV28 and TRBJ2-7; D unclear. The CDR3 runs 14 residues. V gave up 5 bases and J gave up 5 bases, with 16 bases separating them. Per the germline V gene, CDR1 is MDHEN and CDR2 is SYDVKM. CDR3 sequence reads: CASSTRGRTDEQYF. CDR3 in DNA: TGTGCCAGCAGTACACGCGGACGGACGGACGAGCAGTACTTC.

V usage is TRBV11-2 and J usage is TRBJ2-5, with D possibly called TRBD1 or TRBD2 (5 bases each). The CDR3 is 15 amino acids. The V end was cut by 6 bases, the J end by 1 base, with 15 bases between. Germline-derived CDR1 and CDR2 are SGHAT and FQNNGV. CDR3: CASRPGDLAQETQYF. The CDR3 DNA is TGTGCCAGCAGGCCCGGGGACCTCGCCCAAGAGACCCAGTACTTC.

J is TRBJ1-2 and V is TRBV6-2 or TRBV6-3; D unresolved. The CDR3 has 14 residues. With 6 bases removed from V and 8 bases from J, the gap between germline ends came to 19 bases. CDR1 is MNHEY, CDR2 SVGEGT, per germline. Here the CDR3 reads CASSRALRLQGYTF. The CDR3, as DNA: TGTGCCAGCAGCCGGGCCCTACGTCTCCAGGGCTACACCTTC.

This clonotype turned up a few times. V is TRBV11-2 and J is TRBJ2-3, with 10 bases aligning to TRBD2. CDR3 length equals 23 residues. V lost 0 bases, J lost 0 bases, and 21 bases stayed unmatched. Per the germline V gene, CDR1 is SGHAT and CDR2 is FQNNGV. CDR3 DNA sequence: TGTGCCAGCAGCTTAGATCTGGTTCGGCTAGCGGGAGCAATGCCTACTAGCACAGATACGCAGTATTTT. Translated: CASSLDLVRLAGAMPTSTDTQYF.

The chain uses TRBV7-2 and TRBJ1-3; 11 bases align to TRBD1. Trimming cost V 3 bases and J 2 bases; bases outside gene matches: 3. This CDR3 spans 16 amino acids. Per the germline V gene, CDR1 is SGHTA and CDR2 is FQGNSA. As DNA, the CDR3 is TGTGCCAGCAGCTTCCGGGACAGGGGGACTGGAAACACCATATATTTT. Amino acid sequence: CASSFRDRGTGNTIYF.

Points on this clonotype: The germline gene is not matched at one end of the junction; a read error may be the cause. This chain links TRBV29-1 with TRBJ2-7; 11 positions agree with TRBD1. The V gene's germline CDR1 is SQVTM and CDR2 ANQGSEA. The CDR3 runs to 14 residues. DNA of the CDR3: TGCAGCGTTGGGGGACAGGGGGAACTCTACGAGCGGTACTTC. This encodes CSVGGQGELYERYF.

The chain recombines TRBV5-4 with TRBJ2-5; D may be TRBD1 (5 bases). Between the trimmed V and J ends, which lost 0 bases and 7 bases, there was a span of 10 bases. Germline V CDR1 and CDR2: SGHNT, YYREEE (reference sequence). The CDR3 totals 13 residues. The CDR3 sequence is CASSLEGVATQYF. CDR3 DNA sequence: TGTGCCAGCAGCTTGGAAGGGGTAGCGACCCAGTACTTC. The full variable domain, rest sourced from reference TRBV5-4 and TRBJ2-5, is ETGVTQSPTHLIKTRGQQVTLRCSSQSGHNTVSWYQQALGQGPQFIFQYYREEENGRGNFPPRFSGLQFPNYSSELNVNALELDDSALYLCASSLEGVATQYFGPGTRLLVL.

The table lists this clonotype with a few counts. This chain links TRBV27 with TRBJ2-3, with 11 nucleotides matching TRBD2. CDR1 and CDR2 (germline): MNHEY, SMNVEV (reference sequence). V lost 4 bases and J lost 4; bases outside the gene matches: 7. The CDR3 is 16 amino acids. The CDR3 loop is CASSSLLAGVPDTQYF. In DNA, the CDR3 is TGTGCCAGCAGTTCCTTACTAGCGGGAGTTCCAGATACGCAGTATTTT.

CDR3 DNA sequence: TGTGCCAGCAGAGGGACAGGGGGCCTTGGGGAGCAGTACTTC. The encoded protein is CASRGTGGLGEQYF. The chain employs TRBV2 and TRBJ2-7; TRBD1 aligns across 12 bases. From germline, CDR1 is SNHLY and CDR2 FYNNEI. The CDR3 spans 14 residues. V shed 6 bases and J 7 bases; nucleotides not matched to a gene: 7.

This clonotype was seen only a few times. The rearrangement joins TRBV7-8 to TRBJ1-1; 7 bases match TRBD1. Losses at the gene ends were 0 bases for V and 11 bases for J; bases not matched to a gene: 6. The CDR3 has 13 residues. The germline V gene encodes CDR1 SGHVS and CDR2 FQNEAQ. The CDR3 DNA sequence: TGTGCCAGCAGCTTAGCGGTGGGACAGCGGGCTTTCTTT. Protein sequence: CASSLAVGQRAFF.

The rearrangement uses TRBV20-1 and TRBJ1-6; 7 bases match TRBD1. With V trimmed by 6 bases and J by 0 bases, 8 bases remained unmatched. The CDR3 has 16 residues. Germline CDR1 and CDR2: DFQATT and SNEGSKA (reference sequence). The CDR3 protein is CSASTGQPSYNSPLHF. The CDR3 coding sequence is TGCAGTGCGTCGACAGGGCAGCCCTCCTATAATTCACCCCTCCACTTT.

This clonotype was seen a handful of times. The J gene is TRBJ2-7, the V gene TRBV27; TRBD1 agrees at 7 bases. V shed 6 bases, J shed 3 bases, and the junction held 8 bases outside the gene matches. Germline values: CDR1 MNHEY, CDR2 SMNVEV (reference sequence). CDR3 length: 14 amino acids. The CDR3: CASSPAGTDYEQYF. The CDR3 DNA sequence: TGTGCCAGCAGCCCAGCCGGGACAGACTACGAGCAGTACTTC.

In this sample, this clonotype turned up once. The CDR3 bases are TGTGCCAGCAGTCCATCCTCCGGACTTTCCTACGAGCAGTACTTC. It specifies CASSPSSGLSYEQYF. The V and J genes are TRBV28 and TRBJ2-7; possibly TRBD2 for D (5 bases). CDR1 is MDHEN and CDR2 is SYDVKM in the germline V gene. This CDR3 has 15 residues. V was shortened by 5 bases and J by 1 base, with 15 bases between the two germline ends.

This clonotype has only a few counts. The V and J genes are TRBV20-1 and TRBJ2-7, with 7 positions matching TRBD1. Germline CDR1 and CDR2: DFQATT and SNEGSKA (reference sequence). The ends lost 5 bases at V and 1 base at J; junction bases unmatched: 8. The CDR3 sequence is 14 residues long. The CDR3 DNA follows: TGCAGTGCTTACCCTGGGGGACAGTCCTACGAGCAGTACTTC. It encodes CSAYPGGQSYEQYF.

This clonotype was picked up a small number of times. The CDR3 DNA sequence: TGCGCCAGCAGCTGGGGACAGGGGGGCGCTGAAGCTTTCTTT. Residues: CASSWGQGGAEAFF. The chain employs TRBV5-1 and TRBJ1-1; 11 bases are a match to TRBD1. CDR1 SGHRS and CDR2 YFSETQ come from the germline V gene. Losses at the gene ends were 3 bases for V and 6 bases for J; bases not matched to a gene: 4. The CDR3 loop spans 14 amino acids.

This clonotype was picked up one time. This chain links TRBV12-3 or TRBV12-4 with TRBJ2-1, with 11 bases identical to TRBD1. V lost 4 bases to trimming and J lost 3 bases; unmatched junction nucleotides: 2. CDR3 length equals 15 residues. The CDR3 region is CASSSDRGHYNEQFF. DNA for the CDR3: TGTGCCAGCAGTTCGGACAGGGGGCACTACAATGAGCAGTTCTTC.

The chain has TRBV12-3 or TRBV12-4 and TRBJ1-1; D might be TRBD1 (5 bases). V dropped 9 bases and J dropped 2 bases, with 13 bases sitting between them. CDR3 size: 13 residues. The CDR3 nucleotides are TGTGCCAGTAGAGGTAGGGGCAACACTGAAGCTTTCTTT. Protein: CASRGRGNTEAFF.

The gene calls are TRBV28 and TRBJ2-2; 10 positions match TRBD2. CDR3 length equals 16 residues. CDR1 is MDHEN and CDR2 is SYDVKM in the germline V gene. V was clipped by 5 bases and J by 4 bases; unmatched bases: 7. This chain's CDR3 is CASSTPAGGSTGELFF. In DNA form, the CDR3 reads TGTGCCAGCAGTACCCCAGCGGGAGGGAGCACCGGGGAGCTGTTTTTT.